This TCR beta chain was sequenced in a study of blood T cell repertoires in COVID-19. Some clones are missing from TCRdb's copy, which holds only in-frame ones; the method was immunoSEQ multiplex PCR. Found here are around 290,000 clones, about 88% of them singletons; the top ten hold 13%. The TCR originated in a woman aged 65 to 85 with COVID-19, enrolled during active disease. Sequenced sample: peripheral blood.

This CDR3 is CASRRQGDVYGYTF. Here the CDR3 DNA reads TGTGCCAGCAGGCGACAGGGGGATGTCTATGGCTACACCTTC. The chain joins TRBV5-6 to TRBJ1-2; 9 bases map to TRBD1. V lost 5 bases and J lost 4; bases outside the gene matches: 6. Per germline, CDR1 SGHDT and CDR2 YYEEEE. CDR3 length equals 14 residues.